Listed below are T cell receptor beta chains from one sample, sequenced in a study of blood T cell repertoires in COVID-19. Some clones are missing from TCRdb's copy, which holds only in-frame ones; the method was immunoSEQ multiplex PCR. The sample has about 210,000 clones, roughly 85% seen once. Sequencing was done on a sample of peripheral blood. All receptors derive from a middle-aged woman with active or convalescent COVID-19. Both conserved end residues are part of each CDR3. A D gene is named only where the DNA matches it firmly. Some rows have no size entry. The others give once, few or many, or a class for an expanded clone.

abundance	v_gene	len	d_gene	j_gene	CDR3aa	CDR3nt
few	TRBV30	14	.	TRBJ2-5	CAWSAAAGIETQYF	TGTGCCTGGAGTGCTGCGGCGGGAATAGAGACCCAGTACTTC
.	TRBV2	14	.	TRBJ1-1	CASSDRGINTEAFF	TGTGCCAGCAGTGACAGGGGAATAAACACTGAAGCTTTCTTT
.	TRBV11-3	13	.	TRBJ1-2	CASSFRGNYGYTF	TGTGCCAGCAGCTTTAGGGGGAACTATGGCTACACCTTC
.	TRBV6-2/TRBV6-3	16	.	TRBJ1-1	CASSRTGSPLNTEAFF	TGTGCCAGCAGTCGTACAGGGAGCCCCTTGAACACTGAAGCTTTCTTT
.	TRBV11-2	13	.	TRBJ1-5	CASSVDRGQPQHF	TGTGCCAGCAGCGTCGACAGAGGTCAGCCCCAGCATTTT
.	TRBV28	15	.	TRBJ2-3	CASSSPGIRTDTQYF	TGTGCCAGCAGTTCCCCAGGGATCCGCACAGATACGCAGTATTTT
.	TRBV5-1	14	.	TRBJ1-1	CASSEYMGGTEAFF	TGCGCCAGCAGCGAATATATGGGGGGCACTGAAGCTTTCTTT
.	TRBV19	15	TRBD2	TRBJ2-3	CASSIRRGGTDTQYF	TGTGCCAGTAGTATACGGCGGGGGGGCACAGATACGCAGTATTTT
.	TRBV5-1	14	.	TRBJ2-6	CASSTGSGANVLTF	TGCGCCAGCAGCACAGGCTCTGGGGCCAACGTCCTGACTTTC
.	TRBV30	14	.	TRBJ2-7	CAWSGAGLAYEQYF	TGTGCCTGGAGTGGGGCAGGCTTGGCCTACGAGCAGTACTTC
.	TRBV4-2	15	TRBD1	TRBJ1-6	CASSQVRQGGSPLHF	TGTGCCAGCAGCCAAGTACGGCAGGGGGGTTCACCCCTCCACTTT
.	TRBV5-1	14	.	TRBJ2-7	CASSRYGVSYEQYF	TGCGCCAGCAGCAGATACGGTGTCTCCTACGAGCAGTACTTC
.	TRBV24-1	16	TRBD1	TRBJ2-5	CATSDPGQGRPETQYF	TGTGCCACCAGTGACCCGGGACAGGGGAGACCTGAGACCCAGTACTTC
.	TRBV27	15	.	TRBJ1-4	CASSLMGAKNEKLFF	TGTGCCAGCAGTTTAATGGGGGCGAAGAATGAAAAACTGTTTTTT
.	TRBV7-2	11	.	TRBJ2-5	CASSYRETQYF	TGTGCCAGCAGCTACCGGGAGACCCAGTACTTC
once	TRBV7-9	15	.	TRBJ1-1	CASSLAGGGDTEAFF	TGTGCCAGCAGCTTAGCGGGGGGAGGGGACACTGAAGCTTTCTTT
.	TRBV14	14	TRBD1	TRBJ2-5	CASAGTGNQETQYF	TGTGCCAGCGCCGGGACAGGGAACCAAGAGACCCAGTACTTC
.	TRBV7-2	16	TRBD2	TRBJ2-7	CASSPGASGSLSEQYF	TGTGCCAGCAGCCCTGGGGCTAGCGGGAGCCTATCCGAGCAGTACTTC
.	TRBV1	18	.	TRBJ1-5	CTSSQVTSPQGGNQPQHF	TGCACCAGCAGCCAAGTAACAAGCCCCCAGGGTGGCAATCAGCCCCAGCATTTT
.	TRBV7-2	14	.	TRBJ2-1	CASSLGQAVNEQFF	TGTGCCAGCAGCTTAGGACAGGCCGTAAATGAGCAGTTCTTC
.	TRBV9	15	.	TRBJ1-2	CASSVGSRGSDGYTF	TGTGCCAGCAGCGTAGGAAGTCGCGGTTCTGATGGCTACACCTTC
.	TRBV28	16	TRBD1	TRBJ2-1	CASSELDRAPYNEQFF	TGTGCCAGCAGCGAATTGGACAGGGCCCCCTACAATGAGCAGTTCTTC
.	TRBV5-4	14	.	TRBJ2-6	CASSFRSGANVLTF	TGTGCCAGCAGCTTCCGCTCTGGGGCCAACGTCCTGACTTTC
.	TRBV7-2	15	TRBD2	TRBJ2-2	CASSFASGGAGELFF	TGTGCCAGCAGCTTCGCTAGCGGGGGCGCCGGGGAGCTGTTTTTT
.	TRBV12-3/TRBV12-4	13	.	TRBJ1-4	CASSRRVREKLFF	TGTGCCAGCAGTCGGCGGGTTCGTGAAAAACTGTTTTTT
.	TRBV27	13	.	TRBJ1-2	CASSFIGTYGYTF	TGTGCCAGCAGTTTTATTGGTACTTACGGCTACACCTTC
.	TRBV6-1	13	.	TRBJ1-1	CASSETLRAEAFF	TGTGCCAGCAGTGAAACCCTAAGAGCTGAAGCTTTCTTT
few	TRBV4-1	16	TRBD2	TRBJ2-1	CASRHPGAGGLNEQFF	TGCGCCAGCAGGCACCCGGGGGCGGGGGGGCTCAATGAGCAGTTCTTC
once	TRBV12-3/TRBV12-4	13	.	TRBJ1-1	CASSFSGDGEAFF	TGTGCCAGCAGTTTCTCAGGGGACGGTGAAGCTTTCTTT
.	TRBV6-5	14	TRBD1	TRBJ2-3	CASRRTGVSDTQYF	TGTGCCAGCAGACGGACAGGGGTCTCAGATACGCAGTATTTT
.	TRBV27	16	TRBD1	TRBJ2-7	CASSLSAGTVTYEQYF	TGTGCCAGCAGTCTCTCGGCCGGGACAGTCACCTACGAGCAGTACTTC
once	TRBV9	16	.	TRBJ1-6	CASSVGQRNYNSPLHF	TGTGCCAGCAGCGTTGGTCAGCGGAACTATAATTCACCCCTCCACTTT
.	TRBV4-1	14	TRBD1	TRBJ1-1	CASSQAGGWTEAFF	TGCGCCAGCAGCCAAGCAGGGGGATGGACTGAAGCTTTCTTT
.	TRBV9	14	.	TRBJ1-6	CASSVDSGYSPLHF	TGTGCCAGCAGCGTAGACTCAGGTTATTCACCCCTCCACTTT
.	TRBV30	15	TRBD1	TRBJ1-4	CAWTSGQGVGEKLFF	TGTGCCTGGACTTCAGGACAGGGGGTGGGTGAAAAACTGTTTTTT
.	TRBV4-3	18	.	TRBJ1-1	CASSQDHAGALMNTEAFF	TGCGCCAGCAGCCAAGATCATGCGGGGGCGCTCATGAACACTGAAGCTTTCTTT
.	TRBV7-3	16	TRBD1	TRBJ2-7	CASSLTETGGLYEQYF	TGTGCCAGCAGCTTAACGGAGACAGGGGGCCTCTACGAGCAGTACTTC
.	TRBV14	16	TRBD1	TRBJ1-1	CASSQDLGQGNTEAFF	TGTGCCAGCAGCCAAGACTTGGGACAGGGGAACACTGAAGCTTTCTTT
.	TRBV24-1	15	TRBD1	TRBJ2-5	CATSDLYRGKETQYF	TGTGCCACCAGTGATTTGTACAGGGGGAAAGAGACCCAGTACTTC
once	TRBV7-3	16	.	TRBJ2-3	CASSLTWRESTDTQYF	TGTGCCAGCAGCTTAACTTGGCGGGAAAGCACAGATACGCAGTATTTT
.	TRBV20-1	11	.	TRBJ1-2	CSATGEYGYTF	TGCAGTGCTACAGGGGAATATGGCTACACCTTC
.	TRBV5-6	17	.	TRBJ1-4	CASSLIRSRDLNEKLFF	TGTGCCAGCAGCTTAATCCGGTCACGGGATCTCAATGAAAAACTGTTTTTT
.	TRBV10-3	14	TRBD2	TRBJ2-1	CAISEAGGNNEQFF	TGTGCCATCAGTGAGGCGGGGGGGAACAATGAGCAGTTCTTC
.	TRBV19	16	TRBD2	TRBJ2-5	CASSPPRLAGRETQYF	TGTGCCAGTAGTCCCCCCCGACTAGCGGGACGGGAGACCCAGTACTTC
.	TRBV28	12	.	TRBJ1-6	CASSLKSSPLHF	TGTGCCAGCAGTTTAAAGAGTTCACCCCTCCACTTT
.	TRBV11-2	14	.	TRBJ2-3	CASSLGGRTDTQYF	TGTGCCAGCAGCTTAGGGGGCCGCACAGATACGCAGTATTTT
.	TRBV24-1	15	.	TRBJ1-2	CATSDSGGSYYGYTF	TGTGCCACCAGTGATTCGGGGGGGTCCTACTATGGCTACACCTTC
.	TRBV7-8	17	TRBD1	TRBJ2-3	CASSLAGQGPHTDTQYF	TGTGCCAGCAGCTTAGCCGGACAGGGACCCCACACAGATACGCAGTATTTT
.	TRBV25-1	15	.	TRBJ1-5	CASSEYDRGGEPQHF	TGTGCCAGCAGTGAATATGATAGGGGGGGCGAGCCCCAGCATTTT
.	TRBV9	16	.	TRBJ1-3	CASSVSGLHSGNTIYF	TGTGCCAGCAGCGTGTCTGGACTCCACTCTGGAAACACCATATATTTT
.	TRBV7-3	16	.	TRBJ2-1	CASSLLPQGIRNEQFF	TGTGCCAGCAGCTTACTCCCACAGGGTATACGGAATGAGCAGTTCTTC
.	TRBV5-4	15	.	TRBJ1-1	CASSFSEDGYTEAFF	TGTGCCAGCAGCTTTTCGGAGGATGGGTACACTGAAGCTTTCTTT
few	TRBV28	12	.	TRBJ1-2	CASTAQAGGYTF	TGTGCCAGCACCGCCCAAGCCGGGGGCTACACCTTC